The 25 T cell receptor beta chains below were found in one sample sequenced in a study of T cell responses to AZD1222 COVID-19 vaccine (dated by TCRdb to about 2021). Interpreted using the paper, the time point label stands for: baseline before first vaccination. The library was made by the immunoSEQ multiplex PCR assay. What TCRdb holds here is the immuneACCESS table cut down to in-frame rearrangements. Part of the clones is not present; checked against another copy, under half of the missing clones reflect an unresolved V gene, and the others are unexplained. Within this sample are roughly 100,000 clones, with 80% to 90% of them counted one time only. 20% of the sample is taken by the ten largest. The sample was peripheral blood, taken on day 0 of AZD1222 vaccination. These receptors were taken from an adult in good health.

V usage is TRBV6-5 and J usage is TRBJ1-5; TRBD1 is a possible D gene (6 bases). CDR3 length: 13 residues. With 8 bases removed from V and 6 bases from J, the gap between germline ends came to 14 bases. Germline V gene sequence: CDR1 MNHEY, CDR2 SVGAGI. DNA of the CDR3: TGTGCCAGCCAGGGGATGGTAGGTCAGCCCCAGCATTTT. This sequence encodes CASQGMVGQPQHF.

J is TRBJ2-7 and V is TRBV6-1; D possibly corresponds to TRBD2 (5 bases). The V end was cut by 2 bases, the J end by 2 bases, with 7 bases between. The CDR3 runs 13 residues. CDR1 and CDR2 (germline): MNHNS, SASEGT. The CDR3 region has the DNA TGTGCCAGCAGTGAACTGGGAGCCTACGAGCAGTACTTC. It encodes CASSELGAYEQYF.

Concerning this clone itself: The sample has other DNA sequences that encode this CDR3 too. The chain has TRBV28 and TRBJ2-7; 9 bases align to TRBD2. The CDR3 runs 14 residues. After removal of 8 bases from V and 6 bases from J, the junction contained 11 bases not matched to a gene. In germline, CDR1 is MDHEN, CDR2 SYDVKM. The CDR3 DNA reads as TGTGCCAGCCAAGTCCCAGCGGGAGGTGGCGAGCAGTACTTC. This codes for CASQVPAGGGEQYF.

The chain links TRBV19 to TRBJ1-3, with D perhaps matching TRBD1 (6 bases). Germline lookup yields CDR1 LNHDA and CDR2 SQIVND (reference sequence). V was cut by 7 bases and J by 0 bases, with 19 bases left in between. This CDR3 region has 17 residues. CDR3 DNA: TGTGCCAGTACCACAGGGAGCGCCACTTACTCTGGAAACACCATATATTTT. Protein sequence: CASTTGSATYSGNTIYF.

The V call is TRBV7-2, the J call TRBJ1-6, with D uncertain. Trimming left V 1 base short and J 10 bases short, with 8 bases between. This CDR3 region has 13 residues. Germline lookup yields CDR1 SGHTA and CDR2 FQGNSA. This chain's CDR3 is CASSLVGRSPLHF. As DNA, the CDR3 is TGTGCCAGCAGCTTAGTGGGCAGGTCACCCCTCCACTTT.

The chain carries TRBV5-1 and TRBJ2-1, with 9 bases that match TRBD1. V lost 4 bases, J lost 6 bases, and 8 bases stayed unmatched. CDR1 is SGHRS, CDR2 YFSETQ, per germline. CDR3 length equals 15 residues. DNA of the CDR3: TGCGCCAGCAGCCCCTCGGGACAGGGATTCAATGAGCAGTTCTTC. Residues: CASSPSGQGFNEQFF.

V usage is TRBV28 and J usage is TRBJ2-7; D is undetermined. The V gene's germline CDR1 is MDHEN and CDR2 SYDVKM. The CDR3 sequence is 12 residues long. V dropped 10 bases and J dropped 2 bases, with 12 bases sitting between them. In DNA form, the CDR3 reads TGTGCCACCTCGGCACTGCCCTACGAGCAGTACTTC. Its protein product is CATSALPYEQYF.

The chain employs TRBV3-1 (or the pseudogene TRBV3-2) and TRBJ1-2; tentatively, D is TRBD1 (5 bases). The CDR3 is 14 residues long. The germline CDR1 and CDR2 sequences are LGHDT and YNNKEL (reference sequence). With 4 bases removed from V and 10 bases from J, the gap between germline ends came to 19 bases. CDR3 sequence reads: CASSRESVRDDYTF. The CDR3, as DNA: TGTGCCAGCAGCCGAGAAAGTGTCAGGGATGACTACACCTTC.

This chain connects TRBV5-6 to TRBJ1-5; D is undetermined. V was clipped by 4 bases and J by 5 bases, with 10 bases between them. Germline V lookup: CDR1 SGHDT, CDR2 YYEEEE. This CDR3 contains 13 residues. CDR3 coding DNA: TGTGCCAGCAGCCATTGGACGGATCAGCCCCAGCATTTT. Translation: CASSHWTDQPQHF.

This CDR3 is CASQAGAPSYNEQFF. CDR3 in DNA: TGTGCCAGCCAGGCAGGGGCCCCTTCCTACAATGAGCAGTTCTTC. The chain recombines TRBV2 with TRBJ2-1; D perhaps matches TRBD1 (6 bases). This CDR3 is built from 15 residues. CDR1 and CDR2 (germline): SNHLY, FYNNEI. The V end lost 8 bases, the J end lost 1 base, and 15 bases lay between the germline ends.

The chain joins TRBV5-1 to TRBJ2-1; 12 bases fit TRBD2. Germline CDR1 SGHRS, CDR2 YFSETQ. The CDR3 length is 16 residues. V was pared by 4 bases and J by 16 bases, with 18 bases of the junction left unmatched. The CDR3 here is CASSPETSGGLRGNFF. In nucleotides, the CDR3 is TGCGCCAGCAGCCCCGAGACTAGCGGGGGCCTCAGAGGTAACTTCTTC.

This clone occurred once. This chain links TRBV9 with TRBJ2-7; maybe TRBD1 (5 bases). Germline V gives CDR1 SGDLS, CDR2 YYNGEE. CDR3 length equals 14 residues. The V and J ends lost 0 bases and 5 bases respectively, with 12 bases between them. The CDR3 nucleotides read TGTGCCAGCAGCGTAGGTGGAGACAGTGACGAGCAGTACTTC. Protein sequence: CASSVGGDSDEQYF.

The chain joins TRBV10-3 to TRBJ1-2, with 7 bases identical to TRBD1. With 8 bases clipped from V and 8 bases from J, the junction kept 11 bases outside the gene matches. The germline gives CDR1 ENHRY, CDR2 SYGVKD. This CDR3 is 13 amino acids long. The CDR3 DNA is TGTGCCATCGGGGACAGTCCGCAGAAAGGCTACACCTTC. Its protein is CAIGDSPQKGYTF.

This clone was found once. J is TRBJ2-1 and V is TRBV5-1; D is possibly TRBD1 or TRBD2 (5 bases each). Trimming took off 0 bases at V and 6 bases at J, with 13 bases between the two ends. The CDR3 runs 15 residues. Per the germline V gene, CDR1 is SGHRS and CDR2 is YFSETQ. CDR3 loop: CASSLDQGVINEQFF. The DNA of the CDR3 is TGCGCCAGCAGCTTGGACCAGGGAGTAATCAATGAGCAGTTCTTC.

The chain carries TRBV6-1 and TRBJ2-1; 9 bases agree with TRBD2. The V gene end was trimmed by 4 bases and the J gene end by 1 base; junction bases not matched to a gene: 5. Looked up from germline, CDR1 is MNHNS and CDR2 is SASEGT. The CDR3 sequence is 16 residues long. CDR3: CASSGPSGNSYNEQFF. Here the CDR3 DNA reads TGTGCCAGCAGTGGGCCTAGCGGGAATTCCTACAATGAGCAGTTCTTC.

The rearrangement joins TRBV4-1 to TRBJ1-3; D might be TRBD1 (5 bases). CDR3 length equals 14 residues. The V end was cut by 7 bases, the J end by 7 bases, with 17 bases between. From germline, CDR1 is MGHRA and CDR2 YSYEKL. The CDR3: CASTHPGRGNTIYF. In DNA, the CDR3 is TGCGCCAGCACCCATCCGGGCCGGGGGAACACCATATATTTT.

The V call is TRBV10-3, the J call TRBJ1-2; 12 nucleotides match TRBD1. This CDR3 contains 15 residues. The germline CDR1 and CDR2 sequences are ENHRY and SYGVKD. V lost 6 bases, J lost 7 bases, and 9 bases stayed unmatched. The CDR3 DNA reads as TGTGCCATCAGCGGGACAGGGGGCTTTTCGGGTGGCTACACCTTC. Its translation: CAISGTGGFSGGYTF.

The chain is built from TRBV5-1 and TRBJ2-3, with D possibly matching TRBD1 (6 bases). The CDR3 spans 15 residues. V dropped 4 bases and J dropped 2 bases, with 14 bases sitting between them. Germline V lookup: CDR1 SGHRS, CDR2 YFSETQ. The CDR3 nucleotides read TGCGCCAGCAGCCCCGTCCTGGGGGCCACAGATACGCAGTATTTT. Residues: CASSPVLGATDTQYF.

The CDR3 bases are TGCAGTGCATATGGGGCGGGTGAAGCTTTCTTT. This translates into CSAYGAGEAFF. This chain joins TRBV20-1 and TRBJ1-1; D possibly corresponds to TRBD1 (5 bases). From germline, CDR1 is DFQATT and CDR2 SNEGSKA (reference sequence). Trimming pared 6 bases from V and 7 bases from J, leaving 12 bases between. The CDR3 is 11 amino acids.

The V call is TRBV11-3, the J call TRBJ1-2; D ambiguous. CDR1 is SGHNT and CDR2 is YENEEA in the germline V gene. The V end was cut by 3 bases, the J end by 8 bases, with 16 bases between. The CDR3 sequence is 14 residues long. Written as DNA, the CDR3 is TGTGCCAGCAGCTTTTGTACATGTAAGGCGGGCTACACCTTC. Translated, it gives CASSFCTCKAGYTF.

This sequence joins TRBV6-5 and TRBJ1-5; weak D call: TRBD1 (6 bases). The germline V gene encodes CDR1 MNHEY and CDR2 SVGAGI. V shed 4 bases and J shed 6 bases, with 7 bases lying between them. CDR3 length equals 12 residues. This CDR3 is CASSSGAQPQHF. CDR3 in DNA: TGTGCCAGCAGTTCGGGGGCTCAGCCCCAGCATTTT.

V usage is TRBV29-1 and J usage is TRBJ1-4, with TRBD1 matching over 7 bases. In germline, CDR1 is SQVTM, CDR2 ANQGSEA. After removal of 4 bases from V and 8 bases from J, the junction contained 7 bases not matched to a gene. This CDR3 has 13 residues. DNA for the CDR3: TGCAGCGTTGGACCAGGGGGGGAAGAAAAACTGTTTTTT. Its protein is CSVGPGGEEKLFF.

This clone was recorded once. The genes are TRBV6-2 or TRBV6-3 and TRBJ1-3; D not certain. Trimming shortened V by 0 bases and J by 0 bases, and 9 bases separated the two germline ends. This CDR3 has 16 residues. CDR1 MNHEY and CDR2 SVGEGT come from the germline V gene. The CDR3 protein is CASSYSIAFSGNTIYF. The CDR3 DNA reads as TGTGCCAGCAGTTACTCGATCGCATTCTCTGGAAACACCATATATTTT.

The gene calls are TRBV28 and TRBJ2-1; 12 bases align to TRBD1. Trimming at V came to 6 bases and at J to 6 bases, leaving 6 bases not matched to a gene. This CDR3 region has 15 residues. CDR1 and CDR2 (germline): MDHEN, SYDVKM. The CDR3 region is CASRLGTGGFNEQFF. CDR3 nucleotide sequence: TGTGCCAGCAGATTGGGGACAGGGGGCTTCAATGAGCAGTTCTTC.

The CDR3 DNA reads TGTGCCAGCAGGAAAGAGGACAGGGGATCCAGTGGCTACACCTTC. Amino acids: CASRKEDRGSSGYTF. The chain links TRBV27 to TRBJ1-2, with 9 bases lining up with TRBD1. The V gene end was trimmed by 6 bases and the J gene end by 7 bases; junction bases not matched to a gene: 12. The V gene's germline CDR1 is MNHEY and CDR2 SMNVEV (reference sequence). The CDR3 runs to 15 residues.